This TCR beta chain was recorded in a study of T cell responses to AZD1222 COVID-19 vaccine. General study findings and limits: Repertoires in all cases were sampled only once the peak T cell response had passed. It was only a handful of AZD1222 recipients who were seropositive at baseline.

TCRdb's copy holds only in-frame clones and misses some; the assay was immunoSEQ multiplex PCR. This sample carries over 140,000 clones, nearly 95% of them seen once, and the ten largest clones take about 3.7%. Turning to this clone: Its matching antigen is unknown.

Source: peripheral blood, taken 28 days after the second AZD1222 dose. This clonotype originated in an adult who received the AZD1222 COVID-19 vaccine.

The CDR3 DNA reads as TGTGCCAGCAGCCGAGGACAGGGGGACACTGAAGCTTTCTTT. It encodes CASSRGQGDTEAFF. The chain joins TRBV6-5 to TRBJ1-1, with 10 bases identical to TRBD1. Germline CDR1 MNHEY, CDR2 SVGAGI. This CDR3 contains 14 residues. The V gene end was trimmed by 6 bases and the J gene end by 3 bases; junction bases not matched to a gene: 4.